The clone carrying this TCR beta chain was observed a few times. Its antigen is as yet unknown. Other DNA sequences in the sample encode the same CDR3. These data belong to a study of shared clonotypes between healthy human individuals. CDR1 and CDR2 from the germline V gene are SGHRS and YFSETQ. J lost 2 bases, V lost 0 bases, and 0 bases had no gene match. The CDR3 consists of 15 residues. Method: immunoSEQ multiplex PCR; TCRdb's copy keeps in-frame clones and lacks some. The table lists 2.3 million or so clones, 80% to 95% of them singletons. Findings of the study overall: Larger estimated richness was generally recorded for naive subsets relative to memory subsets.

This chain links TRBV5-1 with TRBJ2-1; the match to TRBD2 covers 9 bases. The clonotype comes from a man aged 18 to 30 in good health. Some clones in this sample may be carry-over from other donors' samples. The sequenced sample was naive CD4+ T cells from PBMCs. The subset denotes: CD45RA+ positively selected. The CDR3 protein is CASSLGLAAYNEQFF. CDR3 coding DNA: TGCGCCAGCAGCTTGGGACTAGCGGCCTACAATGAGCAGTTCTTC.